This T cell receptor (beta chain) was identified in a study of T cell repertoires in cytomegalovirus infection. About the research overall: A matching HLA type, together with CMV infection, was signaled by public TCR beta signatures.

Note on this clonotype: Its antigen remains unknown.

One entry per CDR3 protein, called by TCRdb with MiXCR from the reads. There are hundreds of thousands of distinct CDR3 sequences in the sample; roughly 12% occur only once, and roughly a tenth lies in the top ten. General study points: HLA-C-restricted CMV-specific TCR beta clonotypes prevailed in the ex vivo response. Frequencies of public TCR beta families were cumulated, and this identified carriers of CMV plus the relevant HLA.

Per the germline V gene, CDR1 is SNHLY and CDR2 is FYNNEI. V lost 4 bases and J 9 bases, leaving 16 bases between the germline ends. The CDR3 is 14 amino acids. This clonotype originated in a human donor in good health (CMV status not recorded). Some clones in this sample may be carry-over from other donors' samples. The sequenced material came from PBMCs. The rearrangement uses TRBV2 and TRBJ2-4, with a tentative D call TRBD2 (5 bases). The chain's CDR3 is CASSGGSREGIQYF. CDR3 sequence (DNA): TGTGCCAGCAGTGGGGGATCCCGTGAGGGCATTCAGTACTTC. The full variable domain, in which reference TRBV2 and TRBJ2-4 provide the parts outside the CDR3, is EPEVTQTPSHQVTQMGQEVILRCVPISNHLYFYWYRQILGQKVEFLVSFYNNEISEKSEIFDDQFSVERPDGSNFTLKIRSTKLEDSAMYFCASSGGSREGIQYFGAGTRLSVL.